What follows are 12 T cell receptor beta chains derived from one specimen sequenced in a study of T-cell memory formation after mild COVID-19. One entry per CDR3 protein results from TCRdb running MiXCR on the 5' RACE reads. Of under 550,000 distinct CDR3 sequences listed, roughly 18% are singletons. Sample: PBMCs or a T cell subset sorted from them (not recorded which). The receptors derive from a man aged 18 to 29 who had mild COVID-19 (a few samples of this study predate the infection). Cell type and time point are not known.

V usage is TRBV2 and J usage is TRBJ1-5, with D possibly matching TRBD1 (5 bases). The CDR3 contains 12 residues. Trimming took 8 bases from V and 5 from J, leaving 10 bases between them. Germline CDR1 and CDR2: SNHLY and FYNNEI. CDR3 region: CASAGGDQPQHF. Written as DNA, the CDR3 is TGTGCCAGCGCCGGAGGGGATCAGCCCCAGCATTTT. The full variable domain, with the rest looked up from reference TRBV2 and TRBJ1-5, is EPEVTQTPSHQVTQMGQEVILRCVPISNHLYFYWYRQILGQKVEFLVSFYNNEISEKSEIFDDQFSVERPDGSNFTLKIRSTKLEDSAMYFCASAGGDQPQHFGDGTRLSIL.

This clonotype was counted only a few times. The genes are TRBV6-5 and TRBJ2-2; D is uncertain. Germline CDR1 is MNHEY and CDR2 is SVGAGI. Trimming took 7 bases from V and 8 from J, leaving 8 bases between them. The CDR3 loop spans 11 amino acids. CDR3: CASKLRGELFF. The CDR3 coding sequence is TGTGCCAGCAAACTACGAGGGGAGCTGTTTTTT.

This clonotype has a count of ten or more. The V and J genes are TRBV4-2 and TRBJ1-2; D is unresolved. V was pared by 3 bases and J by 4 bases, with 9 bases between. Germline CDR1 reads LGHNA; CDR2 reads YNFKEQ. The CDR3 spans 13 residues. This chain's CDR3 is CASSQPGLYGYTF. In DNA, the CDR3 is TGTGCCAGCAGCCAGCCCGGGCTCTATGGCTACACCTTC.

This clonotype was detected many times. The chain recombines TRBV7-6 with TRBJ2-5, with a weak D call TRBD1 (6 bases). Trimming left V 3 bases short and J 2 bases short, with 7 bases between. Germline V gene sequence: CDR1 SGHVS, CDR2 FNYEAQ. This CDR3 has 13 residues. The CDR3 DNA reads as TGTGCCAGCAGCTTCGGACAGCAAGAGACCCAGTACTTC. This encodes CASSFGQQETQYF.

The rearrangement joins TRBV20-1 to TRBJ1-1; no firm D call. V lost 0 bases and J lost 0, with 14 bases in between. This CDR3 spans 16 amino acids. Germline V CDR1 and CDR2: DFQATT, SNEGSKA (reference sequence). DNA for the CDR3: TGCAGTGCTAGAGATCTTAGGGCCGACATGAACACTGAAGCTTTCTTT. This gives the protein CSARDLRADMNTEAFF.

This chain uses TRBV6-5 with TRBJ2-1; 10 bases align to TRBD1. Germline V CDR1 and CDR2: MNHEY, SVGAGI. This CDR3 spans 15 amino acids. V lost 2 bases to trimming and J lost 7 bases; unmatched junction nucleotides: 5. CDR3 in amino acids: CASSYAGTGVNEQFF. CDR3 nucleotides: TGTGCCAGCAGTTACGCCGGGACAGGGGTGAATGAGCAGTTCTTC.

The rearrangement uses TRBV25-1 and TRBJ2-7; TRBD1 is a possible D gene (5 bases). In germline, CDR1 is MGHDK, CDR2 SYGVNS. This CDR3 contains 14 residues. V was cut by 4 bases and J by 1 base, with 11 bases left in between. In DNA, the CDR3 is TGTGCCAGCAGTGTTAGGGGCCAGTCCTACGAGCAGTACTTC. Protein sequence: CASSVRGQSYEQYF.

V usage is TRBV9 and J usage is TRBJ2-3; TRBD2 aligns across 14 bases. In germline, CDR1 is SGDLS, CDR2 YYNGEE. V shed 2 bases and J 3 bases; nucleotides not matched to a gene: 2. The CDR3 loop spans 16 amino acids. CDR3 DNA: TGTGCCAGCAGCGTTGGGACTAGCGGGGGTACAGATACGCAGTATTTT. It is translated as CASSVGTSGGTDTQYF.

The gene calls are TRBV5-1 and TRBJ2-3, with a possible D match to TRBD2 (5 bases). This CDR3 contains 17 residues. Between the trimmed V and J ends, which lost 0 bases and 1 base, there was a span of 15 bases. Germline V gives CDR1 SGHRS, CDR2 YFSETQ. The CDR3 reads CASSLAILLDGTDTQYF. Here the CDR3 DNA reads TGCGCCAGCAGCTTGGCCATTCTACTAGACGGCACAGATACGCAGTATTTT.

A few counts support this clonotype. The genes are TRBV7-9 and TRBJ2-7, with a possible D match to TRBD2 (5 bases). The CDR3 loop spans 14 amino acids. The V gene's germline CDR1 is SEHNR and CDR2 FQNEAQ (reference sequence). V was shortened by 4 bases and J by 1 base, with 11 bases between the two germline ends. The CDR3 spells CASSWTERSYEQYF. CDR3 DNA sequence: TGTGCCAGCAGCTGGACTGAGCGTTCCTACGAGCAGTACTTC.

This sequence joins TRBV11-3 and TRBJ2-3, with a weak D call TRBD1 (6 bases). The CDR3 is made up of 13 amino acids. CDR1 is SGHNT and CDR2 is YENEEA in the germline V gene. V lost 3 bases, J lost 5 bases, and 9 bases lay in between. DNA of the CDR3: TGTGCCAGCAGCTTTCGCAGGGGAGATACGCAGTATTTT. Translation: CASSFRRGDTQYF.

The chain joins TRBV7-3 to TRBJ1-2, with D hard to call. The V end lost 5 bases, the J end lost 5 bases, and 15 bases lay between the germline ends. Per germline, CDR1 SGHTA and CDR2 FQGTGA. The CDR3 contains 14 residues. CDR3 bases: TGTGCCAGCAGCCGCGACGGCGCCGAATATGGCTACACCTTC. It codes for CASSRDGAEYGYTF.